These T cell receptor beta chains were read from a single sample in a study of OX40 agonist ivuxolimab in advanced cancers. TCRdb keeps only in-frame clones here, not all; method: immunoSEQ multiplex PCR. The sample consists of 45,000 to 65,000 clones, roughly 86% of them appearing once. This sample comprised CD4+ or CD8+ T cells sorted from blood, obtained in a trial of the OX40 agonist ivuxolimab. The receptors come from an adult with an advanced solid tumor such as melanoma, head and neck, liver or kidney cancer. The CDR3 runs from the conserved cysteine through the conserved F or W. Fields, in order: V gene, clone size, J gene, D gene, CDR3 length, CDR3 protein, CDR3 DNA. The D gene is left open where the match is weak. Only some rows state a clone size, as once, few, many or a class for expanded clones.

TRBV30,-,TRBJ2-7,-,12,CAWRSNGGEQYF,TGTGCCTGGAGATCCAACGGGGGAGAGCAGTACTTC
TRBV5-8,once,TRBJ2-7,-,12,CASSLDRNEQYF,TGTGCCAGCAGCCTAGACAGGAACGAGCAGTACTTC
TRBV5-1,-,TRBJ1-5,TRBD1,16,CASSPGQGGTNQPQHF,TGCGCCAGCAGCCCGGGACAGGGGGGAACCAATCAGCCCCAGCATTTT
TRBV4-1,-,TRBJ2-2,-,15,CASSYLGGRTGELFF,TGCGCCAGCAGCTACCTAGGAGGTAGAACCGGGGAGCTGTTTTTT
TRBV19,-,TRBJ2-5,-,13,CASSKSRVETQYF,TGTGCCAGTAGTAAGTCGAGGGTGGAGACCCAGTACTTC
TRBV27,-,TRBJ2-2,-,16,CASRRDLASFTGELFF,TGTGCCAGCCGCCGGGATCTAGCGTCATTCACCGGGGAGCTGTTTTTT
TRBV5-1,-,TRBJ2-3,-,15,CASSLAAKNTDTQYF,TGCGCCAGCAGCTTGGCCGCAAAGAACACAGATACGCAGTATTTT
TRBV9,-,TRBJ1-6,-,15,CASSVDGQPNSPLHF,TGTGCCAGCAGCGTAGATGGACAGCCTAATTCACCCCTCCACTTT
TRBV6-5,once,TRBJ2-2,-,13,CASHPGGTGELFF,TGTGCCAGCCATCCCGGGGGCACCGGGGAGCTGTTTTTT
TRBV25-1,-,TRBJ2-1,TRBD1,16,CASSGPRAGGENEQFF,TGTGCCAGCAGTGGCCCACGGGCAGGGGGAGAAAATGAGCAGTTCTTC
TRBV28,-,TRBJ1-5,-,14,CASTEGDLQPPQHF,TGTGCCAGCACGGAAGGGGACCTCCAGCCACCCCAGCATTTT
TRBV28,-,TRBJ2-5,TRBD2,15,CASSPPAGGTETQYF,TGTGCCAGCAGTCCGCCAGCGGGAGGAACGGAGACCCAGTACTTC
TRBV19,-,TRBJ1-6,-,13,CASSIGQFSPLHF,TGTGCCAGTAGTATCGGACAGTTTTCACCCCTCCACTTT
TRBV7-2,-,TRBJ2-7,TRBD1,16,CASSLAHRGLAYEQYF,TGTGCCAGCAGCTTAGCACACAGGGGGCTGGCCTACGAGCAGTACTTC
TRBV18,-,TRBJ2-7,TRBD2,17,CASSPPGLARSSYEQYF,TGTGCCAGCTCACCGCCCGGACTAGCGCGCAGCTCCTACGAGCAGTACTTC
TRBV29-1,-,TRBJ2-5,-,13,CSVGVIGGETQYF,TGCAGCGTTGGGGTTATTGGCGGGGAGACCCAGTACTTC
TRBV18,-,TRBJ1-2,TRBD1,14,CASSPTDRGYGYTF,TGTGCCAGCTCACCAACGGACAGGGGCTATGGCTACACCTTC
TRBV11-2,-,TRBJ2-7,-,15,CASSLENSGVYEQYF,TGTGCCAGCAGCTTAGAGAATAGCGGAGTTTACGAGCAGTACTTC
TRBV30,-,TRBJ1-2,-,13,CAWSVSGGSGYTF,TGTGCCTGGAGTGTATCCGGGGGCAGTGGCTACACCTTC
TRBV7-8,-,TRBJ1-3,-,16,CASSPSSRSSGNTIYF,TGTGCCAGCAGCCCCTCGTCCAGGAGCTCTGGAAACACCATATATTTT
TRBV28,-,TRBJ1-4,TRBD1,15,CASSGGDRGTEKLFF,TGTGCCAGCAGCGGGGGGGACAGGGGGACAGAAAAACTGTTTTTT
TRBV5-1,-,TRBJ2-6,-,15,CAAEGAGSGANVLTF,TGCGCCGCGGAGGGGGCTGGCTCTGGGGCCAACGTCCTGACTTTC
TRBV6-1,-,TRBJ2-6,-,14,CASSERSGANVLTF,TGTGCCAGCAGTGAACGATCTGGGGCCAACGTCCTGACTTTC
TRBV19,-,TRBJ2-7,TRBD1,15,CASSGQGMSSYEQYF,TGTGCCAGTAGTGGACAGGGTATGAGCTCCTACGAGCAGTACTTC
TRBV11-2,-,TRBJ2-7,TRBD2,14,CASSFQAGANEQYF,TGTGCCAGCAGCTTTCAAGCGGGAGCAAACGAGCAGTACTTC
TRBV5-4,-,TRBJ1-1,-,12,CARTDTNTEAFF,TGTGCCAGGACGGACACGAACACTGAAGCTTTCTTT
TRBV6-5,-,TRBJ2-1,TRBD2,14,CASTAGGSYNEQFF,TGTGCCAGCACTGCCGGGGGGTCCTACAATGAGCAGTTCTTC
TRBV2,-,TRBJ1-1,-,14,CASSERRIYTEAFF,TGTGCCAGCAGTGAGCGACGGATATACACTGAAGCTTTCTTT
TRBV4-2,once,TRBJ2-5,TRBD2,20,CASSGTSGSGIAGNQETQYF,TGTGCCAGCAGCGGCACAAGTGGGTCCGGGATAGCGGGCAACCAAGAGACCCAGTACTTC
TRBV27,-,TRBJ1-5,-,16,CASSLMGAASNQPQHF,TGTGCCAGCAGTTTAATGGGGGCAGCTAGCAATCAGCCCCAGCATTTT
TRBV5-1,-,TRBJ2-2,TRBD2,18,CASSSVFSGTGVTGELFF,TGCGCCAGCAGCTCCGTATTTAGCGGGACTGGAGTAACCGGGGAGCTGTTTTTT
TRBV19,once,TRBJ2-7,TRBD2,15,CASSTLKRGPYEQYF,TGTGCCAGTAGTACCTTGAAGCGGGGGCCCTACGAGCAGTACTTC
TRBV5-4,-,TRBJ2-7,-,15,CASSLTGPSSYEQYF,TGTGCCAGCAGCTTGACGGGACCAAGCTCCTACGAGCAGTACTTC
TRBV11-3,few,TRBJ2-3,TRBD2,16,CASSPGLAVSTDTQYF,TGTGCCAGCAGCCCCGGACTAGCGGTTAGCACAGATACGCAGTATTTT
TRBV4-1,-,TRBJ2-3,-,18,CASSQDYGIKVSADTQYF,TGCGCCAGCAGCCAAGATTACGGAATTAAGGTGTCGGCGGATACGCAGTATTTT
TRBV28,-,TRBJ2-7,-,12,CASSLIGYEQYF,TGTGCCAGCAGTTTAATTGGCTACGAGCAGTACTTC
TRBV14,few,TRBJ2-5,-,15,CASSQFEGSLQTQYF,TGTGCCAGCAGCCAATTTGAAGGGAGTTTACAGACCCAGTACTTC
TRBV6-5,-,TRBJ2-7,-,15,CASSYDLARVNEQYF,TGTGCCAGCAGTTACGATTTGGCCAGGGTGAACGAGCAGTACTTC
TRBV30,-,TRBJ2-7,-,15,CAWSRRRDNLDEQYF,TGTGCCTGGAGTCGGCGCAGGGATAATCTGGACGAGCAGTACTTC
TRBV7-2,once,TRBJ2-3,-,13,CASSPDPTDTQYF,TGTGCCAGCAGCCCAGACCCCACAGATACGCAGTATTTT